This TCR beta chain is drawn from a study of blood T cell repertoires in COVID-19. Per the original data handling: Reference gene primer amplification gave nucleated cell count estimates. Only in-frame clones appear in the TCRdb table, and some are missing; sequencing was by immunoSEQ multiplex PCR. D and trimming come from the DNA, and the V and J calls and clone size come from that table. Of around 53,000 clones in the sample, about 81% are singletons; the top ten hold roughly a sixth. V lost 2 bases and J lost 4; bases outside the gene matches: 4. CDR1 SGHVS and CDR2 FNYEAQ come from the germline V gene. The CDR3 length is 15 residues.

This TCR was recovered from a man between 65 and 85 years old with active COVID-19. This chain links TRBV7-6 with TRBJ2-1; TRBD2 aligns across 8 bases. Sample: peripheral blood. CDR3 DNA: TGTGCCAGCAGCTTAACTAGCGGTCATTACAATGAGCAGTTCTTC. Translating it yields CASSLTSGHYNEQFF. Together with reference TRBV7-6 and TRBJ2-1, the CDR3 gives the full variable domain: GAGVSQSPRYKVTKRGQDVALRCDPISGHVSLYWYRQALGQGPEFLTYFNYEAQQDKSGLPNDRFSAERPEGSISTLTIQRTEQRDSAMYRCASSLTSGHYNEQFFGPGTRLTVL.